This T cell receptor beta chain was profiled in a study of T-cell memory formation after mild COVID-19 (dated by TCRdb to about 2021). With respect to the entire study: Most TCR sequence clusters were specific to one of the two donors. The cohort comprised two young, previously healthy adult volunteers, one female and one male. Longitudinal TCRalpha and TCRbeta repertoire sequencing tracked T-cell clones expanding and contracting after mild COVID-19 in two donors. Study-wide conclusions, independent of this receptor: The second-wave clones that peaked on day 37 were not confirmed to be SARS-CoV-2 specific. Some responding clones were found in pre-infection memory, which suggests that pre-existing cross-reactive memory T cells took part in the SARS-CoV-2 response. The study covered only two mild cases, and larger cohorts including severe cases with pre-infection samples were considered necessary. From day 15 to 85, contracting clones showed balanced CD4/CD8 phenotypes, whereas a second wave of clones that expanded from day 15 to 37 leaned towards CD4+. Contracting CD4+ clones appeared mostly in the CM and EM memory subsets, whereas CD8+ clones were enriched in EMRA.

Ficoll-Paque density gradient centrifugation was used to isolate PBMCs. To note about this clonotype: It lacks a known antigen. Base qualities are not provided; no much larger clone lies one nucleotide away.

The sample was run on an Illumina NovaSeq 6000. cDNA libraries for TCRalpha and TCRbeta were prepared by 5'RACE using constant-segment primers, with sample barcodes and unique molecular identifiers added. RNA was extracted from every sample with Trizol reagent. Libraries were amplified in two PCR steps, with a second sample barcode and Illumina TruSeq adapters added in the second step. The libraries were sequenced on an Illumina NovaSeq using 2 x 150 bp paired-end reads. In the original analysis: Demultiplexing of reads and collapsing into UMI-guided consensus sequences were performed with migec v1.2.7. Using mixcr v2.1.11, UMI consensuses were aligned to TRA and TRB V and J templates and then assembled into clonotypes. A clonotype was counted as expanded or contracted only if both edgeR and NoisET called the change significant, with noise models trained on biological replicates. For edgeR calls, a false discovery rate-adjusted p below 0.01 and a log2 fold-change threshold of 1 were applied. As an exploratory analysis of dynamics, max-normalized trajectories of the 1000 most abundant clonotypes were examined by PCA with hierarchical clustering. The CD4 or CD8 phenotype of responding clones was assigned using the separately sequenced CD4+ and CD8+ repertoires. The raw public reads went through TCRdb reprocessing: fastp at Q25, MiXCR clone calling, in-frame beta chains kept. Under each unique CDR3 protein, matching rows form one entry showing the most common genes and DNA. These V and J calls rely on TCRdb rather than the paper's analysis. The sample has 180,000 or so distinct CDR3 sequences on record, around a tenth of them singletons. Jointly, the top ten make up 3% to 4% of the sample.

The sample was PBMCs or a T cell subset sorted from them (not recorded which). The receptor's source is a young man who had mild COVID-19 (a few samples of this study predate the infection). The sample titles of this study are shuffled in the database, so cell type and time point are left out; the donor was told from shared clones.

The nucleotide sequence reads TGTGCCAGCAGGGGTAGCGGGAAGGATGAGCAGTTCTTC. The encoded protein is CASRGSGKDEQFF. The V and J segments used are TRBV7-9 and TRBJ2-1, and TRBD2 matches 8 of the central bases. Trimmed from V: 6 bases; trimmed from J: 8 bases; junction bases lacking a gene match: 6. The germline V gene (reference sequence) sets CDR1 to SEHNR and CDR2 to FQNEAQ. Its CDR3 holds 13 amino acids, cysteine through phenylalanine. Only the CDR3 part of the read is kept: 39 bases, read in frame from the first base.